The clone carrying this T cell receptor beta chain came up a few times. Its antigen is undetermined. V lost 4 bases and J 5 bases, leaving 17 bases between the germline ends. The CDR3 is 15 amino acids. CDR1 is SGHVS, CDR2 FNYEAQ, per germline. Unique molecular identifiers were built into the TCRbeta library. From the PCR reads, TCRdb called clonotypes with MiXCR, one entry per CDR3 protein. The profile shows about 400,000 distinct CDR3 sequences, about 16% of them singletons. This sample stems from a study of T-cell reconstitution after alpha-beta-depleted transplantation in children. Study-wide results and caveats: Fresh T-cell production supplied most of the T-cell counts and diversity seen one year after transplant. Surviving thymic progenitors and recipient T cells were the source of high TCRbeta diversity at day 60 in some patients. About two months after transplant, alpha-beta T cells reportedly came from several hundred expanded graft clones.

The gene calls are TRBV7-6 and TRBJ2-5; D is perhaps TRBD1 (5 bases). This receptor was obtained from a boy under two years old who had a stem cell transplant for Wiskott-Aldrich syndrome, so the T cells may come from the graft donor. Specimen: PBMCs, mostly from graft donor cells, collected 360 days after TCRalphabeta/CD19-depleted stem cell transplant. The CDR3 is CASSSTAGAWETQYF. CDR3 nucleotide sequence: TGTGCCAGCAGCTCCACGGCTGGGGCTTGGGAGACCCAGTACTTC.